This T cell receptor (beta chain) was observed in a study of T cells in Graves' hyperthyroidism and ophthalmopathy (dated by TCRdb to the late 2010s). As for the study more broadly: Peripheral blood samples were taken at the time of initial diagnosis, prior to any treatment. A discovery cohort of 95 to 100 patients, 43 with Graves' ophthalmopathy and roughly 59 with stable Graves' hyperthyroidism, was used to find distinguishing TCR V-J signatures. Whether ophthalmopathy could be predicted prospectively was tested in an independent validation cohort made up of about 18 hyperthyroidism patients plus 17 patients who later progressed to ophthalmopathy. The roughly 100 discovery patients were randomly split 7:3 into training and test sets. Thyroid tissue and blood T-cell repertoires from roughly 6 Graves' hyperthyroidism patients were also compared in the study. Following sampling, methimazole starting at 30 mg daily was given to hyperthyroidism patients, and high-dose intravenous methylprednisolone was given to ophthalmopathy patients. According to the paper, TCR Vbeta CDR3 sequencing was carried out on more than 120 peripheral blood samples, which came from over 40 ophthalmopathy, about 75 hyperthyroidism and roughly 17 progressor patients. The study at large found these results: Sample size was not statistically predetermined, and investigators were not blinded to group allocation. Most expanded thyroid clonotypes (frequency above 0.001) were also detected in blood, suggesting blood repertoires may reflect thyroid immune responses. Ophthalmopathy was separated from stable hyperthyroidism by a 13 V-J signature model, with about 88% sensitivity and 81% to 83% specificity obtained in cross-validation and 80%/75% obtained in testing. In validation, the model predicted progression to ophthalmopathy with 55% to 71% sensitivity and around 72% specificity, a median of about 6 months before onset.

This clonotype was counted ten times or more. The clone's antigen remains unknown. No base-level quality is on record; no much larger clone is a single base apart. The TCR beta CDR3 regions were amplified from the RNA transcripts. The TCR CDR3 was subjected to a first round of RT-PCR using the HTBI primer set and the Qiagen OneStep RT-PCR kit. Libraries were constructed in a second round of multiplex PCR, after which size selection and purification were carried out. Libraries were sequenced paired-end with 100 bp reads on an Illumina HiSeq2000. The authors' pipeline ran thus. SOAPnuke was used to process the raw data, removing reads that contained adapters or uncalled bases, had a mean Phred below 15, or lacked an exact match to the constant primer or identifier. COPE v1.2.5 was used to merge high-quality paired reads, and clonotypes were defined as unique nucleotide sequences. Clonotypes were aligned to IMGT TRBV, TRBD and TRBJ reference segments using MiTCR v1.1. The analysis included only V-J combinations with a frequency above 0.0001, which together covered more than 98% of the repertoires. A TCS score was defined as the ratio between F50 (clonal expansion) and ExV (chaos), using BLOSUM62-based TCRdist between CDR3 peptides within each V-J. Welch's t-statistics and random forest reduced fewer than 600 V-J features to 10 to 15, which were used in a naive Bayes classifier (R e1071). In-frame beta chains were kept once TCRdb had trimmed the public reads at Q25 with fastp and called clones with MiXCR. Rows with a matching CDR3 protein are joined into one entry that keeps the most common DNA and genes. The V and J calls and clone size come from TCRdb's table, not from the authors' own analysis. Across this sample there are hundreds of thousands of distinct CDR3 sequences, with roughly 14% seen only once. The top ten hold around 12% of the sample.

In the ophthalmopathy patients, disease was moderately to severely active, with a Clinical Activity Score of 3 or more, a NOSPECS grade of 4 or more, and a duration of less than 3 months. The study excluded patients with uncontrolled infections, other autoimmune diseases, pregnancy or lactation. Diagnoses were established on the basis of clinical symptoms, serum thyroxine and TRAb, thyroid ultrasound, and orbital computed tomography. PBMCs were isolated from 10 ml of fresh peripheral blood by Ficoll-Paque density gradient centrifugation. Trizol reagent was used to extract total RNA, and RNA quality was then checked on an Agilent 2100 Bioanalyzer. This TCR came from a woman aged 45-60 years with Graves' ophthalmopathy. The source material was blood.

CDR3 sequence: CASSEVSAYNEQFF. The bases are TGTGCCAGCAGTGAAGTATCAGCGTACAATGAGCAGTTCTTC. The sequence is built from TRBV2 and TRBJ2-1, with the identity of the D gene unclear. Its CDR3 holds 14 amino acids, cysteine through phenylalanine. The sequence is cut down to CDR3 DNA, 42 bases in frame from base 1. V is shortened by 1 base, J by 4 bases, and the region joining them spans 8 bases. The germline V gene yields SNHLY for CDR1 and FYNNEI for CDR2.